What follows is one TCR beta chain and its context. This record comes from a study of blood T cell repertoires in COVID-19. Study in general: PBMCs, B-cell-depleted T cells, or T cells were the source of the cDNA or gDNA that made up the material.

The CDR3 sequence is 16 residues long. The V end lost 4 bases, the J end lost 0 bases, and 13 bases lay between the germline ends. From germline, CDR1 is KGHSH and CDR2 LQKENI. The method was immunoSEQ multiplex PCR; TCRdb's version includes in-frame clones alone and lacks a portion of them. This table holds some 200,000 clones, more than 80% found once. Sequencing used peripheral blood. This chain uses TRBV18 with TRBJ1-3; D ambiguous. The sequence derives from an elderly woman with COVID-19, enrolled during active disease. CDR3 loop: CASSRDSVGSGNTIYF. The CDR3, as DNA: TGTGCCAGCTCACGGGATAGCGTCGGCTCTGGAAACACCATATATTTT. Drawing the rest from reference TRBV18 and TRBJ1-3, the complete variable domain is NAGVMQNPRHLVRRRGQEARLRCSPMKGHSHVYWYRQLPEEGLKFMVYLQKENIIDESGMPKERFSAEFPKEGPSILRIQQVVRGDSAAYFCASSRDSVGSGNTIYFGEGSWLTVV.